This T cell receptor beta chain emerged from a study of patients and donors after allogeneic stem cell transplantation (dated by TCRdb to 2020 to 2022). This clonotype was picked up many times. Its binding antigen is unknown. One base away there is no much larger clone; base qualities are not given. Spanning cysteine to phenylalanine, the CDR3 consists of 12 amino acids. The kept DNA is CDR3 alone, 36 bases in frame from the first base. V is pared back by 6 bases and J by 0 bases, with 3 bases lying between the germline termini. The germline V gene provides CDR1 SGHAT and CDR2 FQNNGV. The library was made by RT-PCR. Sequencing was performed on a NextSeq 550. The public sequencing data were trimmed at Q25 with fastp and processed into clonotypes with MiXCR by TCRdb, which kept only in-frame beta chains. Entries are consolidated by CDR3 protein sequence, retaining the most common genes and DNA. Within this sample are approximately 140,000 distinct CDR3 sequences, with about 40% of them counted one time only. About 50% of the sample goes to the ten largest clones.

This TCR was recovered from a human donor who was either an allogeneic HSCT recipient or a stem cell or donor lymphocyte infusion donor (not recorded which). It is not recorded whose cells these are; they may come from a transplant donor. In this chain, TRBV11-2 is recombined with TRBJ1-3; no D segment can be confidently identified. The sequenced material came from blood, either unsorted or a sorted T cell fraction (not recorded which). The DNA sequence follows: TGTGCCAGCAGTTTCTCTGGAAACACCATATATTTT. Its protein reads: CASSFSGNTIYF.